The entry below gives a single T cell receptor beta chain sequence along with its context. The data are from a study of blood T cell repertoires in COVID-19. The method was immunoSEQ multiplex PCR; TCRdb's version includes in-frame clones alone and lacks a portion of them. This table has about 57,000 clones, roughly 82% appearing once. The germline V gene encodes CDR1 MNHEY and CDR2 SVGEGT. V was trimmed by 6 bases and J by 2 bases, leaving 8 bases between them. This CDR3 comprises 13 residues. Specimen: peripheral blood. V gene TRBV6-2 or TRBV6-3 combines with J gene TRBJ2-1; D gene ambiguous. The sequence was collected from a woman between 55 and 75 years old with acute or convalescent COVID-19. CDR3 region: CASSRLAYNEQFF. CDR3 in DNA: TGTGCCAGCAGCAGGCTAGCCTACAATGAGCAGTTCTTC.